Listed below are T cell receptor beta chains from one sample, sequenced in a study of lymphopenia after photon versus proton radiotherapy. Using immunoSEQ multiplex PCR, the repertoire was profiled, and TCRdb retains in-frame clones only, with some absent. The sample holds tens of thousands of clones, around 86% seen once. The input for sequencing was peripheral blood, taken from a patient treated with proton-based radiotherapy. These receptors all come from a man older than 75 with esophageal cancer. Both conserved end residues are part of each CDR3. D genes are given only for firm matches. The size field is filled for only some rows; it gives once, few, many or a size class.

V,D,J,size,CDR3,DNA
TRBV6-5,TRBD1,TRBJ1-2,once,CASIHDGGGVYGYTF,TGTGCCAGCATCCATGACGGAGGGGGCGTCTATGGCTACACCTTC
TRBV6-5,TRBD1,TRBJ2-5,NA,CASSSQTGDFVETQYF,TGTGCCAGCAGTTCTCAGACAGGGGATTTTGTAGAGACCCAGTACTTC
TRBV10-3,TRBD2,TRBJ2-5,NA,CAISDHPSGGAQETQYF,TGTGCCATCAGTGACCATCCTAGCGGGGGTGCACAAGAGACCCAGTACTTC
TRBV19,NA,TRBJ1-2,NA,CASSILSVTGPGYTF,TGTGCCAGTAGTATACTTTCTGTCACAGGGCCCGGCTACACCTTC
TRBV23-1,NA,TRBJ2-2,NA,CAMAAANTGELFF,TGCGCCATGGCGGCCGCTAACACCGGGGAGCTGTTTTTT
TRBV18,TRBD1,TRBJ1-5,NA,CASSPIRWDRGSNQPQHF,TGTGCCAGCTCACCTATCAGGTGGGACAGGGGAAGCAATCAGCCCCAGCATTTT
TRBV15,NA,TRBJ1-6,NA,CATGQVANSPLHF,TGTGCCACCGGCCAGGTGGCTAATTCACCCCTCCACTTT
TRBV27,TRBD1,TRBJ1-1,NA,CASSLNRGLNTEAFF,TGTGCCAGCAGTTTAAACAGGGGATTGAACACTGAAGCTTTCTTT
TRBV7-8,NA,TRBJ1-2,NA,CASSSRGPWSGYTF,TGTGCCAGCAGCTCAAGGGGCCCATGGTCTGGCTACACCTTC
TRBV6-5,TRBD1,TRBJ2-7,NA,CASRQTGGLYEQYF,TGTGCCAGCAGACAGACAGGGGGCCTTTACGAGCAGTACTTC
TRBV30,NA,TRBJ2-5,NA,CAWTNPQGGRQETQYF,TGTGCCTGGACCAATCCCCAGGGGGGACGCCAAGAGACCCAGTACTTC
TRBV25-1,TRBD1,TRBJ2-4,NA,CASSETGQVKNIQYF,TGTGCCAGCAGCGAGACCGGACAGGTCAAAAACATTCAGTACTTC
TRBV27,NA,TRBJ2-7,NA,CASSFQGYHDEQYF,TGTGCCAGCAGTTTTCAGGGTTATCACGACGAGCAGTACTTC
TRBV11-2,NA,TRBJ1-1,NA,CASSPHMNTEAFF,TGTGCCAGCAGCCCCCATATGAACACTGAAGCTTTCTTT
TRBV30,TRBD2,TRBJ2-7,NA,CALGLAYEQYF,TGTGCCTTAGGACTAGCCTACGAGCAGTACTTC
TRBV23-1,NA,TRBJ2-6,NA,CASKFLQGPSSGANVLTF,TGCGCCAGCAAGTTCTTGCAGGGTCCAAGCTCTGGGGCCAACGTCCTGACTTTC
TRBV6-5,NA,TRBJ1-2,NA,CASSPQGVNYGYTF,TGTGCCAGCAGTCCTCAGGGTGTCAACTATGGCTACACCTTC
TRBV6-5,NA,TRBJ1-1,NA,CASSYFTEAFF,TGTGCCAGCAGTTATTTCACTGAAGCTTTCTTT
TRBV14,TRBD2,TRBJ2-5,NA,CASSQVWAGGPQETQYF,TGTGCCAGCAGCCAAGTTTGGGCGGGGGGACCCCAGGAGACCCAGTACTTC
TRBV27,TRBD1,TRBJ1-1,NA,CASSFTGANTEAFF,TGTGCCAGCAGTTTCACAGGGGCTAACACTGAAGCTTTCTTT
TRBV7-2,NA,TRBJ1-6,few,CASSLEAGPPLHF,TGTGCCAGCAGCTTAGAGGCTGGACCACCCCTCCACTTT
TRBV11-2,NA,TRBJ1-2,once,CASSSIGTNLPALYGYTF,TGTGCCAGCAGCTCCATCGGGACGAACCTGCCGGCCCTCTATGGCTACACCTTC
TRBV2,TRBD1,TRBJ1-1,NA,CASSEYEGALNTEAFF,TGTGCCAGCAGTGAGTATGAGGGGGCCCTGAACACTGAAGCTTTCTTT
TRBV5-1,NA,TRBJ2-7,NA,CASSLQGVSEQYF,TGCGCCAGCAGCTTGCAGGGCGTGAGCGAGCAGTACTTC
TRBV18,NA,TRBJ1-1,NA,CASSPTGGEAFF,TGTGCCAGCTCACCTACGGGGGGTGAAGCTTTCTTT
TRBV7-9,NA,TRBJ2-3,NA,CASRAASTDTQYF,TGTGCCAGCAGGGCAGCTAGCACAGATACGCAGTATTTT
TRBV5-1,NA,TRBJ1-4,once,CASNRDGINEKLFF,TGCGCCAGCAACCGGGACGGCATTAATGAAAAACTGTTTTTT
TRBV7-7,NA,TRBJ2-2,NA,CASTPRRGQDGELFF,TGTGCTAGCACCCCCCGGAGGGGGCAGGACGGGGAGCTGTTTTTT
TRBV7-6,NA,TRBJ1-5,NA,CASSLVGQPQHF,TGTGCCAGCAGCTTAGTAGGTCAGCCCCAGCATTTT
TRBV7-2,TRBD1,TRBJ1-2,NA,CASSPTGASYGYTF,TGTGCCAGCAGCCCAACAGGGGCCTCTTATGGCTACACCTTC
TRBV7-2,TRBD1,TRBJ2-4,NA,CASSPGQGMVIQYF,TGTGCCAGCAGCCCAGGACAGGGAATGGTCATTCAGTACTTC
TRBV15,NA,TRBJ2-1,NA,CATSSDQPPLVNEQFF,TGTGCCACCAGCAGCGACCAACCCCCCCTAGTCAATGAGCAGTTCTTC
TRBV4-3,NA,TRBJ1-1,once,CASSQHTNTEAFF,TGCGCCAGCAGCCAGCACACGAACACTGAAGCTTTCTTT
TRBV30,NA,TRBJ1-5,NA,CAIRHGPSSAGQPQHF,TGTGCCATCCGACACGGACCGAGCTCGGCGGGGCAGCCCCAGCATTTT
TRBV7-2,NA,TRBJ2-3,NA,CASSSRTAGTDTQYF,TGTGCCAGCAGCTCCCGGACAGCGGGTACAGATACGCAGTATTTT
TRBV11-2,NA,TRBJ1-2,NA,CASSPGVRHYGYTF,TGTGCCAGCAGCCCGGGGGTACGACATTATGGCTACACCTTC
TRBV9,TRBD1,TRBJ2-4,NA,CASSVAGQGEAKNIQYF,TGTGCCAGCAGCGTAGCGGGACAGGGTGAGGCCAAAAACATTCAGTACTTC
TRBV10-3,NA,TRBJ1-1,NA,CAIKATEGTEAFF,TGTGCCATCAAAGCGACAGAGGGTACTGAAGCTTTCTTT
TRBV7-2,NA,TRBJ1-5,NA,CASSSAPYRILNQPQHF,TGTGCCAGCAGCTCCGCTCCCTATAGGATCTTAAATCAGCCCCAGCATTTT
TRBV4-1,NA,TRBJ1-2,NA,CASSQVVGGSSATGSSYGYTF,TGCGCCAGCAGCCAAGTTGTAGGGGGGTCTTCCGCGACTGGCTCGTCCTATGGCTACACCTTC
TRBV11-2,NA,TRBJ2-5,NA,CASSLPGAETQYF,TGTGCCAGCAGCTTACCGGGTGCGGAGACCCAGTACTTC
TRBV5-1,NA,TRBJ1-1,NA,CASSVIPGLDTEAFF,TGCGCCAGCAGCGTAATCCCAGGGTTGGACACTGAAGCTTTCTTT
TRBV5-1,NA,TRBJ2-7,NA,CASSLGGYEQYF,TGCGCCAGCAGCTTGGGTGGTTACGAGCAGTACTTC
TRBV5-8,NA,TRBJ2-5,NA,CASSWGDRNQETQYF,TGTGCCAGCAGCTGGGGGGACAGAAACCAAGAGACCCAGTACTTC
TRBV28,TRBD1,TRBJ2-1,once,CASTLWGQGGGNEQFF,TGTGCCAGCACCCTCTGGGGACAGGGAGGTGGCAATGAGCAGTTCTTC
TRBV6-6,NA,TRBJ1-1,NA,CASSWTENTEAFF,TGTGCCAGCAGTTGGACGGAGAACACTGAAGCTTTCTTT
TRBV7-2,NA,TRBJ2-7,NA,CASSPAGTNYEQYF,TGTGCCAGCAGCCCAGCGGGCACGAACTACGAGCAGTACTTC
TRBV7-8,TRBD1,TRBJ2-2,NA,CASSLEGQGTGELFF,TGTGCCAGCAGCTTAGAGGGACAGGGCACCGGGGAGCTGTTTTTT
TRBV5-4,TRBD2,TRBJ2-2,NA,CASSRAGGNTGELFF,TGTGCCAGCAGCCGAGCGGGGGGAAACACCGGGGAGCTGTTTTTT
TRBV6-1,NA,TRBJ1-2,NA,CASRKTDNYGYTF,TGTGCCAGCAGAAAAACGGATAACTATGGCTACACCTTC